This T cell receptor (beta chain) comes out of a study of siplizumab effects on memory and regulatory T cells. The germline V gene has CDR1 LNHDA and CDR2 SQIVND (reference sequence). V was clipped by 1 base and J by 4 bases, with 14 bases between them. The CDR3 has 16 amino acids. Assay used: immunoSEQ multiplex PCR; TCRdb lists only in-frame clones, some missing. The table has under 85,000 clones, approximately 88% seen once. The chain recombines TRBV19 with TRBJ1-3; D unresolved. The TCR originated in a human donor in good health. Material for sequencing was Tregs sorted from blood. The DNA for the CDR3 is TGTGCCAGTAGTATAGTGACGACAAGTACCGGAAACACCATATATTTT. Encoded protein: CASSIVTTSTGNTIYF.